Presented here are 30 T cell receptor beta chains from one specimen sequenced in a study of technical replicates of blood from a few donors. Sequencing was performed with immunoSEQ multiplex PCR; in TCRdb, only in-frame clones are kept and a portion is missing. The table includes over 55,000 clones, around 88% detected once. The specimen was PBMCs. These receptors were taken from a human donor in good health. Some clones in this sample may be carry-over from other donors' samples.

The rearrangement joins TRBV7-2 to TRBJ2-5, with D possibly matching TRBD2 (6 bases). Germline CDR1 is SGHTA and CDR2 is FQGNSA. Trimming took 0 bases from V and 5 from J, leaving 10 bases between them. This CDR3 has 14 amino acids. The CDR3 protein is CASSLAGGVETQYF. The DNA of the CDR3 is TGTGCCAGCAGCTTAGCGGGGGGAGTGGAGACCCAGTACTTC.

Only a few counts were recorded for this clone. The chain joins TRBV6-1 to TRBJ2-7; 9 nucleotides match TRBD2. Germline V gene sequence: CDR1 MNHNS, CDR2 SASEGT. V shed 4 bases and J 1 base; nucleotides not matched to a gene: 8. The CDR3 consists of 16 residues. The CDR3 DNA sequence: TGTGCCAGCAGTGGCCTCGGGCGGGGGGGATCCTACGAGCAGTACTTC. This sequence encodes CASSGLGRGGSYEQYF.

For the CDR3, the DNA is TGTGCCAGCAGCTTCCAGGGGCGAGAGACCCAGTACTTC. Amino acid sequence: CASSFQGRETQYF. The chain has TRBV7-2 and TRBJ2-5; weak D call: TRBD1 (6 bases). CDR3 size: 13 residues. Trimming removed 3 bases at V and 4 bases at J, with 9 bases between. Germline CDR1 is SGHTA and CDR2 is FQGNSA. Combining the CDR3 with reference TRBV7-2 and TRBJ2-5 gives the whole variable domain GAGVSQSPSNKVTEKGKDVELRCDPISGHTALYWYRQSLGQGLEFLIYFQGNSAPDKSGLPSDRFSAERTGGSVSTLTIQRTQQEDSAVYLCASSFQGRETQYFGPGTRLLVL.

The rearrangement uses TRBV7-9 and TRBJ2-3, with TRBD2 matching over 7 bases. The V segment lost 8 bases and the J segment 2 bases; nucleotides outside the gene matches: 4. The CDR3 consists of 13 residues. CDR1 and CDR2 from the germline V gene are SEHNR and FQNEAQ (reference sequence). The DNA for the CDR3 is TGTGCCAGCGGACTAGGATTCACAGATACGCAGTATTTT. This sequence encodes CASGLGFTDTQYF. Full variable domain (missing parts from reference TRBV7-9 and TRBJ2-3): DTGVSQNPRHKITKRGQNVTFRCDPISEHNRLYWYRQTLGQGPEFLTYFQNEAQLEKSRLLSDRFSAERPKGSFSTLEIQRTEQGDSAMYLCASGLGFTDTQYFGPGTRLTVL.

The CDR3 region has the DNA TGTGCCAGCAGCTTCAGGGGGCTGCAGAGTGAAAAACTGTTTTTT. It translates to CASSFRGLQSEKLFF. J is TRBJ1-4 and V is TRBV11-2; 8 positions match TRBD1. The CDR3 length is 15 residues. CDR1 and CDR2 (germline): SGHAT, FQNNGV. V dropped 3 bases and J dropped 7; count of bases not matched to a gene: 7.

The rearrangement joins TRBV11-2 to TRBJ1-5; TRBD1 matches 11 bases. The ends lost 5 bases at V and 7 bases at J; junction bases unmatched: 4. Germline V lookup: CDR1 SGHAT, CDR2 FQNNGV. The CDR3 has 14 amino acids. The CDR3 region has the DNA TGTGCCAGCAGCATCGGGACAGGGGGGCAGCCCCAGCATTTT. Translating it yields CASSIGTGGQPQHF.

This rearrangement joins TRBV4-1 to TRBJ2-3; TRBD1 matches 10 bases. CDR1 is MGHRA and CDR2 is YSYEKL in the germline V gene. This CDR3 has 16 amino acids. Germline trimming cut 4 bases from V and 0 bases from J; bases unmatched to any gene: 4. DNA for the CDR3: TGCGCCAGCAGCCCCGCGGGACAGGGGAGCACAGATACGCAGTATTTT. Its translation is CASSPAGQGSTDTQYF.

The chain joins TRBV7-2 to TRBJ2-7; 9 nucleotides align to TRBD1. Unmatched junction bases numbered 11, after V lost 4 bases and J lost 4 bases. Germline loops: CDR1 SGHTA, CDR2 FQGNSA. CDR3 size: 16 residues. CDR3 sequence (DNA): TGTGCCAGCAGCTACCACCTAACAGGGGGCGGGTACGAGCAGTACTTC. This gives the protein CASSYHLTGGGYEQYF.

The chain is built from TRBV7-2 and TRBJ1-6; D unclear. Per the germline V gene, CDR1 is SGHTA and CDR2 is FQGNSA. V was cut by 2 bases and J by 5 bases, with 7 bases left in between. The CDR3 runs 14 residues. The CDR3 spells CASSLLQNNSPLHF. The DNA for the CDR3 is TGTGCCAGCAGCTTATTACAGAATAATTCACCCCTCCACTTT. Complete variable domain (other parts from reference TRBV7-2 and TRBJ1-6): GAGVSQSPSNKVTEKGKDVELRCDPISGHTALYWYRQSLGQGLEFLIYFQGNSAPDKSGLPSDRFSAERTGGSVSTLTIQRTQQEDSAVYLCASSLLQNNSPLHFGNGTRLTVT.

The chain uses TRBV10-3 and TRBJ1-1; 8 nucleotides match TRBD1. Germline-derived CDR1 and CDR2 are ENHRY and SYGVKD. With V trimmed by 10 bases and J by 4 bases, 8 bases remained unmatched. CDR3 length: 13 residues. CDR3 DNA sequence: TGTGCCACTCAGGGGGCTGGCAGCACTGAAGCTTTCTTT. This gives the protein CATQGAGSTEAFF.

The rearrangement links TRBV15 to TRBJ1-1; no reliable D call. CDR1 LNHNV and CDR2 YYDKDF come from the germline V gene (reference sequence). V was clipped by 1 base and J by 5 bases, with 20 bases between them. This CDR3 spans 17 amino acids. CDR3 DNA: TGTGCCACCAGCAGAGCCTCTTACAGCCTTGGTGGGACTGAAGCTTTCTTT. Protein product: CATSRASYSLGGTEAFF.

The chain employs TRBV5-1 and TRBJ2-1; TRBD2 matches 10 bases. V shed 4 bases, J shed 5 bases, and the junction held 3 bases outside the gene matches. The CDR3 is 14 residues long. Germline V gives CDR1 SGHRS, CDR2 YFSETQ. DNA of the CDR3: TGCGCCAGCAGCAGAAGCGGGAGGGACAATGAGCAGTTCTTC. It specifies CASSRSGRDNEQFF.

The chain employs TRBV2 and TRBJ2-2; D unresolved. From germline, CDR1 is SNHLY and CDR2 FYNNEI. The CDR3 totals 14 residues. Deletions cut 5 bases from V and 0 bases from J, with 7 bases between. The CDR3 bases are TGTGCCAGCAGTCAAACACCGAACACCGGGGAGCTGTTTTTT. As protein: CASSQTPNTGELFF.

The gene calls are TRBV18 and TRBJ1-6; D unclear. The V end lost 4 bases, the J end lost 7 bases, and 14 bases lay between the germline ends. Germline CDR1 KGHSH, CDR2 LQKENI. This CDR3 has 15 amino acids. The CDR3 DNA sequence: TGTGCCAGCTCACTTGGCCAATTGCAGAATTCACCCCTCCACTTT. Translating it yields CASSLGQLQNSPLHF.

This chain links TRBV5-4 with TRBJ1-6, with 10 positions matching TRBD1. V lost 4 bases, J lost 7 bases, and 5 bases stayed unmatched. This CDR3 contains 15 residues. CDR1 SGHNT and CDR2 YYREEE come from the germline V gene (reference sequence). The CDR3 sequence is CASSKPGQGNSPLHF. The CDR3, as DNA: TGTGCCAGCAGCAAACCGGGACAGGGGAATTCACCCCTCCACTTT.

This clone has a handful of counts. The genes are TRBV2 and TRBJ2-5; D is undetermined. The CDR3 is made up of 13 amino acids. Germline CDR1 SNHLY, CDR2 FYNNEI. The germline V and J ends were trimmed by 3 bases and 5 bases, with 10 bases remaining between them. Here the CDR3 reads CASSDVAAETQYF. CDR3 bases: TGTGCCAGCAGTGACGTGGCGGCGGAGACCCAGTACTTC.

The CDR3 DNA is TGTGCCAGCAGTTTCCTGGGACTAGAGTTTGGGGAGCAGTACTTC. It specifies CASSFLGLEFGEQYF. The V gene is TRBV27, the J gene TRBJ2-7; 8 nucleotides align to TRBD2. Germline V lookup: CDR1 MNHEY, CDR2 SMNVEV (reference sequence). This CDR3 is 15 amino acids long. The trim removed 3 bases at V and 7 bases at J, leaving 11 bases unmatched.

The chain carries TRBV7-6 and TRBJ2-7; D may be TRBD1 (6 bases). Germline CDR1 is SGHVS and CDR2 is FNYEAQ. The CDR3 spans 16 residues. Trimming took 1 base from V and 0 from J, leaving 13 bases between them. The CDR3 sequence: CASSLGLGASSYEQYF. The CDR3 DNA is TGTGCCAGCAGCTTAGGGCTGGGGGCCAGCTCCTACGAGCAGTACTTC. Together with reference TRBV7-6 and TRBJ2-7, the CDR3 gives the full variable domain: GAGVSQSPRYKVTKRGQDVALRCDPISGHVSLYWYRQALGQGPEFLTYFNYEAQQDKSGLPNDRFSAERPEGSISTLTIQRTEQRDSAMYRCASSLGLGASSYEQYFGPGTRLTVT.

This clone was seen a single time. The gene calls are TRBV7-8 and TRBJ2-2; TRBD1 matches 7 bases. CDR1 is SGHVS and CDR2 is FQNEAQ in the germline V gene. The V and J ends lost 5 bases and 4 bases, in that order; junction bases with no gene match: 4. The CDR3 has 14 amino acids. The CDR3 DNA reads as TGTGCCAGCAGCATTGACAGGGTCACCGGGGAGCTGTTTTTT. Its protein is CASSIDRVTGELFF.

The chain combines TRBV30 with TRBJ1-3, with a possible D match to TRBD1 (5 bases). Germline loops: CDR1 GTSNPN, CDR2 SVGIG (reference sequence). This CDR3 is 15 amino acids long. Trimming removed 0 bases at V and 3 bases at J, with 12 bases between. DNA of the CDR3: TGTGCCTGGAGTGTACCACGGACACGTGGAAACACCATATATTTT. This sequence encodes CAWSVPRTRGNTIYF.

The rearrangement links TRBV4-1 to TRBJ1-2, with D unresolved. Trimming removed 1 base at V and 9 bases at J, with 15 bases between. The CDR3 covers 14 residues. Germline V gene sequence: CDR1 MGHRA, CDR2 YSYEKL. DNA of the CDR3: TGCGCCAGCAGCCAAGTAGGAGGGTCCGGAAGCTACACCTTC. As protein: CASSQVGGSGSYTF.

This clone has just one count. The chain is built from TRBV4-3 and TRBJ2-7; 12 bases fit TRBD2. CDR1 and CDR2 from the germline V gene are LGHNA and YSLEER. The CDR3 spans 16 residues. After removal of 0 bases from V and 7 bases from J, the junction contained 7 bases not matched to a gene. CDR3 bases: TGCGCCAGCAGCCAAGACCGACTAGCGGGAGCGGATGAGCAGTACTTC. The encoded protein is CASSQDRLAGADEQYF.

The J gene is TRBJ1-5, the V gene TRBV4-1; possibly TRBD1 for D (6 bases). Deletions cut 0 bases from V and 9 bases from J, with 15 bases between. The length of the CDR3 is 15 residues. Germline V gene lookup returns CDR1 MGHRA and CDR2 YSYEKL. The CDR3 region has the DNA TGCGCCAGCAGCCAAGATGGGGACATCCTTCGGCCCCAGCATTTT. Protein sequence: CASSQDGDILRPQHF.

This clone appeared a single time. In nucleotides, the CDR3 is TGTGCCAGCAGCCTAGGGACAGGGGATAATGAAAAACTGTTTTTT. This gives the protein CASSLGTGDNEKLFF. V is TRBV7-9 and J is TRBJ1-4; TRBD1 matches at 10 bases. With V trimmed by 5 bases and J by 4 bases, 4 bases remained unmatched. CDR1 SEHNR and CDR2 FQNEAQ come from the germline V gene (reference sequence). CDR3 length equals 15 residues.

The rearrangement uses TRBV19 and TRBJ1-5; a weak D match, TRBD1 (6 bases). There are 20 residues in the CDR3. V lost 6 bases and J 4 bases, leaving 31 bases between the germline ends. Germline CDR1 LNHDA, CDR2 SQIVND (reference sequence). The CDR3 sequence is CASRGKEQGSDLARNQPQHF. CDR3 nucleotides: TGTGCCAGTAGAGGCAAGGAACAGGGTTCGGATTTAGCAAGGAATCAGCCCCAGCATTTT. Complete variable domain (other parts from reference TRBV19 and TRBJ1-5): DGGITQSPKYLFRKEGQNVTLSCEQNLNHDAMYWYRQDPGQGLRLIYYSQIVNDFQKGDIAEGYSVSREKKESFPLTVTSAQKNPTAFYLCASRGKEQGSDLARNQPQHFGDGTRLSIL.

The chain joins TRBV10-3 to TRBJ1-6, with 7 bases identical to TRBD1. This CDR3 has 14 residues. The V gene's germline CDR1 is ENHRY and CDR2 SYGVKD. The V and J ends lost 2 bases and 9 bases, in that order; junction bases with no gene match: 4. In nucleotides, the CDR3 is TGTGCCATCAGTGAGGCAGGGGGAGGTTCACCCCTCCACTTT. Protein: CAISEAGGGSPLHF.

V is TRBV18 and J is TRBJ1-4; 7 bases are a match to TRBD1. CDR1 and CDR2 from the germline V gene are KGHSH and LQKENI. V dropped 3 bases and J dropped 8; count of bases not matched to a gene: 9. CDR3 length: 15 residues. The CDR3 DNA is TGTGCCAGCTCACCCACAGGGGTGGGAGGAGAAAAACTGTTTTTT. It translates to CASSPTGVGGEKLFF.

The chain carries TRBV29-1 and TRBJ2-7; TRBD1 matches 7 bases. V shed 6 bases and J 4 bases; nucleotides not matched to a gene: 6. Germline V gene sequence: CDR1 SQVTM, CDR2 ANQGSEA. The CDR3 runs to 12 residues. As DNA, the CDR3 is TGCAGCGTCAACAGGGGAGAATACGAGCAGTACTTC. Translation gives CSVNRGEYEQYF.

The rearrangement links TRBV30 to TRBJ1-2; possibly TRBD1 for D (5 bases). V dropped 2 bases and J dropped 6 bases, with 13 bases sitting between them. The CDR3 contains 13 residues. Germline V CDR1 and CDR2: GTSNPN, SVGIG (reference sequence). Here the CDR3 reads CAWSRGWGDGYTF. Here the CDR3 DNA reads TGTGCCTGGAGTCGAGGATGGGGGGATGGCTACACCTTC.

This rearrangement joins TRBV6-5 to TRBJ1-1, with D tentatively TRBD1 (5 bases). Per germline, CDR1 MNHEY and CDR2 SVGAGI. The V end was cut by 3 bases, the J end by 1 base, with 6 bases between. CDR3 size: 13 residues. The CDR3 is CASSYQGNTEAFF. CDR3 nucleotides: TGTGCCAGCAGTTATCAGGGGAACACTGAAGCTTTCTTT.